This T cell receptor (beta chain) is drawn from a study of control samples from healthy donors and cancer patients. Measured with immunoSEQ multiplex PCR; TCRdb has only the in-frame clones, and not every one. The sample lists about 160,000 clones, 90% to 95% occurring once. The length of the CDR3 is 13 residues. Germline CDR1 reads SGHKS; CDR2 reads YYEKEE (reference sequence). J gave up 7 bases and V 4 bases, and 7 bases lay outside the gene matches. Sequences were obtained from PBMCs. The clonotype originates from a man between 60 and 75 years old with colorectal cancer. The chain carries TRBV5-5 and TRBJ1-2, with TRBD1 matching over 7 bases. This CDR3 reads CASSGQGGFGYTF. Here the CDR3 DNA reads TGTGCCAGCAGCGGGCAGGGGGGATTTGGCTACACCTTC.